Below are 7 T cell receptor beta chains sequenced from a single sample in a study of blood T cells in healthy people across ages. A second PCR, run for about 6 to 11 cycles, used a sample-barcoded 5' primer plus a J-beta primer mix. From the 5' RACE reads, TCRdb called clonotypes with MiXCR, one entry per CDR3 protein. In the table there are approximately 1,700,000 distinct CDR3 sequences, approximately 39% of which are singletons. The sample taken for sequencing was blood. Source of these receptors: a human donor in good health.

The DNA for the CDR3 is TGTGCCAGCAGCTTAACGGGGGCTGATGAAAAACTGTTTTTT. Residues: CASSLTGADEKLFF. The J gene is TRBJ1-4, the V gene TRBV7-2; D perhaps matches TRBD1 (6 bases). Germline CDR1 reads SGHTA; CDR2 reads FQGNSA. This CDR3 is 14 amino acids long. The V gene lost 2 bases and the J gene lost 6 bases, with 10 bases spanning the gap.

V gene TRBV12-3 or TRBV12-4 combines with J gene TRBJ2-3; tentatively, D is TRBD1 or TRBD2 (5 bases each). Trimming pared 3 bases from V and 4 bases from J, leaving 8 bases between. This CDR3 comprises 13 residues. As DNA, the CDR3 is TGTGCCAGCAGTTTTGGGACGGCAGATACGCAGTATTTT. This encodes CASSFGTADTQYF.

The chain employs TRBV29-1 and TRBJ2-1, with D hard to call. This CDR3 comprises 15 residues. V was trimmed by 2 bases and J by 8 bases, leaving 19 bases between them. Per the germline V gene, CDR1 is SQVTM and CDR2 is ANQGSEA. CDR3: CSVESTISRIDEQFF. The DNA of the CDR3 is TGCAGCGTTGAAAGCACTATAAGTCGGATAGATGAGCAGTTCTTC.

In DNA, the CDR3 is TGTGCCAGCAGTTTCCGTCCAGGGGCCTACGAGCAGTACTTC. Amino acid sequence: CASSFRPGAYEQYF. This chain links TRBV27 with TRBJ2-7, with D tentatively TRBD1 (6 bases). The CDR3 has 14 amino acids. CDR1 and CDR2 (germline): MNHEY, SMNVEV (reference sequence). The V and J ends lost 3 bases and 2 bases respectively, with 11 bases between them.

The V gene is TRBV29-1, the J gene TRBJ1-2, with TRBD1 matching over 8 bases. Germline CDR1 SQVTM, CDR2 ANQGSEA. J gave up 0 bases and V 7 bases, and 7 bases lay outside the gene matches. The CDR3 totals 14 residues. The DNA of the CDR3 is TGCAGCGGCGGACAGGGCCAAGCTAACTATGGCTACACCTTC. Amino acid sequence: CSGGQGQANYGYTF. Together with reference TRBV29-1 and TRBJ1-2, the CDR3 gives the full variable domain: SAVISQKPSRDICQRGTSLTIQCQVDSQVTMMFWYRQQPGQSLTLIATANQGSEATYESGFVIDKFPISRPNLTFSTLTVSNMSPEDSSIYLCSGGQGQANYGYTFGSGTRLTVV.

The chain joins TRBV28 to TRBJ1-5; no reliable D call. This CDR3 comprises 12 residues. Germline V gene sequence: CDR1 MDHEN, CDR2 SYDVKM. The V end lost 8 bases, the J end lost 3 bases, and 8 bases lay between the germline ends. The CDR3 spells CASLRNNQPQHF. The CDR3 DNA sequence: TGTGCCAGCCTCAGGAACAATCAGCCCCAGCATTTT.

In this sample, this clonotype turned up a few times. The chain uses TRBV29-1 and TRBJ2-1; 7 positions match TRBD1. Unmatched junction bases numbered 13, after V lost 6 bases and J lost 2 bases. The CDR3 consists of 16 residues. Germline CDR1 and CDR2: SQVTM and ANQGSEA. As DNA, the CDR3 is TGCAGCGTCCACTCTACAGGGGCGGAAGCCTACAATGAGCAGTTCTTC. Its translation is CSVHSTGAEAYNEQFF.